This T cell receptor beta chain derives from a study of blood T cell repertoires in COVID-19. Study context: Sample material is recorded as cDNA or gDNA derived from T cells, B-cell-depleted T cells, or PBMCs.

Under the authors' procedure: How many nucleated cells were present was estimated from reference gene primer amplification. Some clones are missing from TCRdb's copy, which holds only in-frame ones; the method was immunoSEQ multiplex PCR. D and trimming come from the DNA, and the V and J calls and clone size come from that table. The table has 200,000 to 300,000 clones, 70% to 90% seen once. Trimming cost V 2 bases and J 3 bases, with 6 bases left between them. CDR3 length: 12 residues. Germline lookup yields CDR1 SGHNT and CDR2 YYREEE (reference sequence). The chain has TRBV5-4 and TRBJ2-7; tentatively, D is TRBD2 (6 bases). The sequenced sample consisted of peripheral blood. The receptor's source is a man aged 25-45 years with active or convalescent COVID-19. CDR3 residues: CASSFGSYEQYF. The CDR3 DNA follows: TGTGCCAGCAGCTTCGGGAGCTACGAGCAGTACTTC.